This TCR beta chain was observed in a study of blood T cell repertoires in COVID-19. Study overall: The samples span acute and convalescent COVID-19 from the United States, Italy and Spain. Sources were T cells, B-cell-depleted T cells, or PBMCs; the material itself was cDNA or gDNA.

Method: immunoSEQ multiplex PCR; TCRdb's copy keeps in-frame clones and lacks some. The sample has 120,000 or so clones, 78% seen once. Between the trimmed V and J ends, which lost 2 bases and 2 bases, there was a span of 16 bases. CDR1 MNHEY and CDR2 SVGAGI come from the germline V gene. This CDR3 comprises 16 residues. The genes are TRBV6-5 and TRBJ2-7; TRBD2 is a possible D gene (5 bases). The clonotype originates from an older man with acute or convalescent COVID-19. The sample comprised peripheral blood. The CDR3 nucleotides are TGTGCCAGCAGTTACACCATTGGAGGCAGCACCTACGAGCAGTACTTC. This sequence encodes CASSYTIGGSTYEQYF.